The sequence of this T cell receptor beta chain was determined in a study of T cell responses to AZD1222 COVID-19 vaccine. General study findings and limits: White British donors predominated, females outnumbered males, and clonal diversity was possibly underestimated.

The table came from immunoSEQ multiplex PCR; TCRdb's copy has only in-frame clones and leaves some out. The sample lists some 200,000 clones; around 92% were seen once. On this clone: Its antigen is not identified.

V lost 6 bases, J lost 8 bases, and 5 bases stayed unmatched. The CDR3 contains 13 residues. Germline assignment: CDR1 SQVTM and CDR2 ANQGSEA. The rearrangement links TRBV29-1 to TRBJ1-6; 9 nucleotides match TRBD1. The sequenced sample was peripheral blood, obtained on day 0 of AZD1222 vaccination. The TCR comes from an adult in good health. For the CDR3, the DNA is TGCAGCGTGGGGACAGGGTACGATTCACCCCTCCACTTT. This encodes CSVGTGYDSPLHF.